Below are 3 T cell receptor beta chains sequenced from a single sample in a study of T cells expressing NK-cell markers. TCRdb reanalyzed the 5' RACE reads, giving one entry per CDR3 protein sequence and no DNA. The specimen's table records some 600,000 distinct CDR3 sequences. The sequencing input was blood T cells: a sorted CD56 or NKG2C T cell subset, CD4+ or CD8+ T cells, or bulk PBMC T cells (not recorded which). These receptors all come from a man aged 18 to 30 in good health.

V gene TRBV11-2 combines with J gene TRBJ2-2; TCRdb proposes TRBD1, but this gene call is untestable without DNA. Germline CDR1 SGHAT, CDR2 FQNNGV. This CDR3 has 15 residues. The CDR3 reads CASSLDSPNTGELFF.

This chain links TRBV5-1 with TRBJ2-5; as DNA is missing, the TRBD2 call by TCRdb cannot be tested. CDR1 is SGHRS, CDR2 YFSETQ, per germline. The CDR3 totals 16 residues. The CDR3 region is CASRKGGLAAEETQYF.

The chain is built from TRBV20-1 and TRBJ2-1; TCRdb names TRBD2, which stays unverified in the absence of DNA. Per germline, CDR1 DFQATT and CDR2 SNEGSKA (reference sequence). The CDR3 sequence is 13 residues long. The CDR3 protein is CSPKPRLPVGQFF.